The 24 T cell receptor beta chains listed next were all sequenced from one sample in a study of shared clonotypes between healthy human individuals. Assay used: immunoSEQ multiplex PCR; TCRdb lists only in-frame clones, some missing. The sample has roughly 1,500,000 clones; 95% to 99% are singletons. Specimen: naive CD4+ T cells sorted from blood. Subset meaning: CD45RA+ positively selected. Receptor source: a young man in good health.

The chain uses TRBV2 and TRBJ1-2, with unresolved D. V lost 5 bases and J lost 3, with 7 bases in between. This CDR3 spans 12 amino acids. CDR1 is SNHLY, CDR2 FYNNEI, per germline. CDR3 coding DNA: TGTGCCAGCAGTCGGGAGGACTATGGCTACACCTTC. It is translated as CASSREDYGYTF.

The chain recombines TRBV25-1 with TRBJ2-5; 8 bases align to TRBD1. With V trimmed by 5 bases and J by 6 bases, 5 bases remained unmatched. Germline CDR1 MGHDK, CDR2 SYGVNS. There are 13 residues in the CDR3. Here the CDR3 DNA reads TGTGCCAGCAGTACCACAGGGGGAAAGACCCAGTACTTC. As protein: CASSTTGGKTQYF.

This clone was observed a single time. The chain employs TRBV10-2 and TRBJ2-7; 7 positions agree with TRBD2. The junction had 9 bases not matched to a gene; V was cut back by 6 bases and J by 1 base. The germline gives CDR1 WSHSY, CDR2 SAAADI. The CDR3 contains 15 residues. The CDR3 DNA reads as TGCGCCAGCAGAGGTGGGAGGGCCTTGTCCTACGAGCAGTACTTC. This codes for CASRGGRALSYEQYF.

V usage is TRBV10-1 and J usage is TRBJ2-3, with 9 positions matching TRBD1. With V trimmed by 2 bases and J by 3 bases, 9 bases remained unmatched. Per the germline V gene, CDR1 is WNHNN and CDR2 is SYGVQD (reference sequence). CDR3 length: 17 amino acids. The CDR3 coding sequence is TGCGCCAGCAGTGAGATCGGGACAGGGATATTAACAGATACGCAGTATTTT. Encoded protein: CASSEIGTGILTDTQYF.

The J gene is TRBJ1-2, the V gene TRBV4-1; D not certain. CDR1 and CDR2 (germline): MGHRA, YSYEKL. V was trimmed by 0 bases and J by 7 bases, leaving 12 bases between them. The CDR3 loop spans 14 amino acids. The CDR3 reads CASSQETIRFGYTF. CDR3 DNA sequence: TGCGCCAGCAGCCAAGAAACGATTAGGTTTGGCTACACCTTC.

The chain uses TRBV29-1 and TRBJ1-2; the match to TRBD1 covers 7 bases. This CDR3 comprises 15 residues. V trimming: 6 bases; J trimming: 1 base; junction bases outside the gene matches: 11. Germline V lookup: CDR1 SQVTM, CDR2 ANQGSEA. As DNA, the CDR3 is TGCAGCGTCGGAACTCCGGGACAGTATAACTATGGCTACACCTTC. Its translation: CSVGTPGQYNYGYTF.

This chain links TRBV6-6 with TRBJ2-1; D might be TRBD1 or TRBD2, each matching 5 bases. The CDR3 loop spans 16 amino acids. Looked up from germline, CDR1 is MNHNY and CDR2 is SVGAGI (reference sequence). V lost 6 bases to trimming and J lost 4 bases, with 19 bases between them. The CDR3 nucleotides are TGTGCCAGCAGCAAAACCGAGGGGACCCCATACAATGAGCAGTTCTTC. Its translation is CASSKTEGTPYNEQFF.

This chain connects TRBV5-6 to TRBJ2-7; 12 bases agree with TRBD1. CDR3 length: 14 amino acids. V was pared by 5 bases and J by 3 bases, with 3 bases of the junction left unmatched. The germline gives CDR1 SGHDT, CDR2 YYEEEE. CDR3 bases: TGTGCCAGCAGGGGGGACAGGGGGCTCTACGAGCAGTACTTC. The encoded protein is CASRGDRGLYEQYF.

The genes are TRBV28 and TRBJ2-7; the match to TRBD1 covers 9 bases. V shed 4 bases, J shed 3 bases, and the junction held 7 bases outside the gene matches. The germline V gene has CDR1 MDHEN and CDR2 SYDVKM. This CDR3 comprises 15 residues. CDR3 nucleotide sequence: TGTGCCAGCAGTTCTCCCGGGACAGGGCTCTACGAGCAGTACTTC. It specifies CASSSPGTGLYEQYF. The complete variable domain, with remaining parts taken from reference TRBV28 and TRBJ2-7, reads DVKVTQSSRYLVKRTGEKVFLECVQDMDHENMFWYRQDPGLGLRLIYFSYDVKMKEKGDIPEGYSVSREKKERFSLILESASTNQTSMYLCASSSPGTGLYEQYFGPGTRLTVT.

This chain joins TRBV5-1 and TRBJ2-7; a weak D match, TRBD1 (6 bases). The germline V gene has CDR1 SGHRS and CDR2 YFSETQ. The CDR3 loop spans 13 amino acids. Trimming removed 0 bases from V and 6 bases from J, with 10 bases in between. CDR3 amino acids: CASSLGQVGEQYF. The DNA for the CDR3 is TGCGCCAGCAGCTTGGGACAGGTCGGCGAGCAGTACTTC.

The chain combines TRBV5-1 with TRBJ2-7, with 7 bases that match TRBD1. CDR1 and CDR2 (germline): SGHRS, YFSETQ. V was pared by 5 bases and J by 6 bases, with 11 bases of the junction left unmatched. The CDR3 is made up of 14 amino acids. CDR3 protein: CASRFGQVSFEQYF. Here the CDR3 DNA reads TGCGCCAGCAGATTCGGACAGGTTAGCTTCGAGCAGTACTTC.

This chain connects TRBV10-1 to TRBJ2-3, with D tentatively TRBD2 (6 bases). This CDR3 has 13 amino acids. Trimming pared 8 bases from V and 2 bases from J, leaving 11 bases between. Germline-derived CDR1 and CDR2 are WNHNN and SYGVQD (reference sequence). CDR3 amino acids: CASGGYFTDTQYF. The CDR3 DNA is TGCGCCAGCGGGGGGTATTTCACAGATACGCAGTATTTT.

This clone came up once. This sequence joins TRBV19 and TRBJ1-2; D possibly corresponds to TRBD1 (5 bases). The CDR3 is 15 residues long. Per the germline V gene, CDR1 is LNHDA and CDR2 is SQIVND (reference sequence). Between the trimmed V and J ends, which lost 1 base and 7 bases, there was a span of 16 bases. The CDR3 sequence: CASSIAAGNSGGYTF. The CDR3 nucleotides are TGTGCCAGTAGTATAGCGGCAGGGAACAGTGGTGGCTACACCTTC.

The CDR3 protein is CATSLGTSNTDTQYF. The CDR3 DNA sequence: TGCGCCACTTCCCTGGGGACTTCTAACACAGATACGCAGTATTTT. The V and J genes are TRBV5-1 and TRBJ2-3, with D possibly being TRBD2 (6 bases). CDR3 size: 15 residues. The V gene's germline CDR1 is SGHRS and CDR2 YFSETQ. V lost 9 bases and J 2 bases, leaving 19 bases between the germline ends. The full variable domain, completed using reference TRBV5-1 and TRBJ2-3, is KAGVTQTPRYLIKTRGQQVTLSCSPISGHRSVSWYQQTPGQGLQFLFEYFSETQRNKGNFPGRFSGRQFSNSRSEMNVSTLELGDSALYLCATSLGTSNTDTQYFGPGTRLTVL.

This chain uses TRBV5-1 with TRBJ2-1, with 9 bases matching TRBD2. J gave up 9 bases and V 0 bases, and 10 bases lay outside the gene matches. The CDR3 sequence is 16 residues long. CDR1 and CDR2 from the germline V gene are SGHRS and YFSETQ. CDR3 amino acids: CASSLEGGLAKFEQFF. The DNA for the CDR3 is TGCGCCAGCAGCTTGGAGGGAGGACTAGCGAAATTTGAGCAGTTCTTC.

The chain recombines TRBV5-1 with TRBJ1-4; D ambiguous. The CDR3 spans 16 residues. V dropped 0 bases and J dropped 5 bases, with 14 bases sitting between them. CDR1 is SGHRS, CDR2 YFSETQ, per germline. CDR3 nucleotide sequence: TGCGCCAGCAGCTTGGCCCCTTGGCAGGCCAATGAAAAACTGTTTTTT. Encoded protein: CASSLAPWQANEKLFF.

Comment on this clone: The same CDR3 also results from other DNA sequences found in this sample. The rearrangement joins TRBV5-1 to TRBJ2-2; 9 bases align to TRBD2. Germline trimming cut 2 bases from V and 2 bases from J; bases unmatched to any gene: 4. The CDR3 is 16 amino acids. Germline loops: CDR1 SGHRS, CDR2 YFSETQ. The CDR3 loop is CASSFGLAGNTGELFF. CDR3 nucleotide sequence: TGCGCCAGCAGCTTTGGGCTAGCGGGAAACACCGGGGAGCTGTTTTTT.

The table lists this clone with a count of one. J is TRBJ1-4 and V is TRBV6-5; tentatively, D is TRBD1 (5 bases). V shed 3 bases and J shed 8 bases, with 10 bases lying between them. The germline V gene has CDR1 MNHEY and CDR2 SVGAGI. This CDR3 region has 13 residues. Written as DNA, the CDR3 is TGTGCCAGCAGTTATTGGGGGAAAGAAAAACTGTTTTTT. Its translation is CASSYWGKEKLFF.

The DNA for the CDR3 is TGTGCCACCAGCAGAGATATAAGGGGGGGCGATGAGCAGTTCTTC. This translates into CATSRDIRGGDEQFF. The V gene is TRBV15, the J gene TRBJ2-1; perhaps TRBD2 as D (7 bases). This CDR3 has 15 amino acids. V was trimmed by 0 bases and J by 8 bases, leaving 14 bases between them. Germline lookup yields CDR1 LNHNV and CDR2 YYDKDF (reference sequence). Combining the CDR3 with reference TRBV15 and TRBJ2-1 gives the whole variable domain DAMVIQNPRYQVTQFGKPVTLSCSQTLNHNVMYWYQQKSSQAPKLLFHYYDKDFNNEADTPDNFQSRRPNTSFCFLDIRSPGLGDTAMYLCATSRDIRGGDEQFFGPGTRLTVL.

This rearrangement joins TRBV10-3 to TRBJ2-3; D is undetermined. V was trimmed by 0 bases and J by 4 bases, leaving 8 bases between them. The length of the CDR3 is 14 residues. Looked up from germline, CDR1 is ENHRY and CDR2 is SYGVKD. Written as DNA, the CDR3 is TGTGCCATCAGTGAGTCGACCAGACCAGATACGCAGTATTTT. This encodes CAISESTRPDTQYF.

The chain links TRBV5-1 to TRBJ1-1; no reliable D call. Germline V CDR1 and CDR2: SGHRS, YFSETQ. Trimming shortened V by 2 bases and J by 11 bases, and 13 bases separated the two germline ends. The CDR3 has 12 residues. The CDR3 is CASSLGRAPAFF. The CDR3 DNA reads TGCGCCAGCAGCTTAGGGAGGGCCCCCGCTTTCTTT.

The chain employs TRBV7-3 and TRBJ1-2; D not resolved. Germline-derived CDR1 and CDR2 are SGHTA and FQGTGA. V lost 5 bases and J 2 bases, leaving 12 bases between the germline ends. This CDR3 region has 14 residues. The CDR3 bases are TGTGCCAGCAGCACCGGACGCAGGAACTATGGCTACACCTTC. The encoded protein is CASSTGRRNYGYTF.

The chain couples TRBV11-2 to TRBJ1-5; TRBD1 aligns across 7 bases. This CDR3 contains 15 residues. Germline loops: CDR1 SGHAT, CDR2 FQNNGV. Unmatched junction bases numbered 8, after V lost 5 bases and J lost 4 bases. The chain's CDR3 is CASSTRQGGNQPQHF. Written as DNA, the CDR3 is TGTGCCAGCAGCACTAGACAGGGAGGAAATCAGCCCCAGCATTTT. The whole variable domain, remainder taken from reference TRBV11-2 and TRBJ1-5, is EAGVAQSPRYKIIEKRQSVAFWCNPISGHATLYWYQQILGQGPKLLIQFQNNGVVDDSQLPKDRFSAERLKGVDSTLKIQPAKLEDSAVYLCASSTRQGGNQPQHFGDGTRLSIL.

The CDR3 spells CASRRILSGGKDEQYF. In nucleotides, the CDR3 is TGCGCCAGCAGGAGGATCCTTAGCGGGGGGAAGGACGAGCAGTACTTC. The rearrangement joins TRBV5-1 to TRBJ2-7, with 10 bases identical to TRBD2. The germline V gene has CDR1 SGHRS and CDR2 YFSETQ. J gave up 5 bases and V 5 bases, and 13 bases lay outside the gene matches. The length of the CDR3 is 16 residues.